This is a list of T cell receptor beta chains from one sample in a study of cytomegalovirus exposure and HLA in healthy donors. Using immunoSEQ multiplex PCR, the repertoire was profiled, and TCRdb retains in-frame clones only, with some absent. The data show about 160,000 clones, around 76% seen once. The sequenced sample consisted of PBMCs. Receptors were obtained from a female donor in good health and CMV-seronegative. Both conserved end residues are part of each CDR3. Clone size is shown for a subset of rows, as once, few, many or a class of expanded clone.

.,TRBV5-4,CASSPGQGPNQPQHF
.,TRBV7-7,CASSLGQGATDTQYF
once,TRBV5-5,CASSFRDRGYTIYF
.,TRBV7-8,CASSLGDRQYSPLHF
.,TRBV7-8,CASSLGTKAGATYNEQFF
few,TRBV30,CAWSVAAQETQYF
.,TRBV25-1,CASSERRGVSDTQYF
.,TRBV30,CAWGRDTYEQYF
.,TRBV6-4,CASSEGTGRGDGYTF
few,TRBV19,CASSITGAGTEAFF
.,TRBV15,CATSRDPVRDSHFNYGYTF
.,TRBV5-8,CASSLTRGFGNQPQHF
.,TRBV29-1,CSVFGIMNTEAFF
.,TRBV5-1,CASSLVGEYGYTF
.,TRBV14,CASSQDLSTRETQYF
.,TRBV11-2,CASSFTGSTNEKLFF
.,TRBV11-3,CASSSRGLGQFF
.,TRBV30,CASTGTGYYEQFF
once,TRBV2,CASSDQGGTGETQYF
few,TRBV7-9,CASSFLWTGAGNTIYF
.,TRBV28,CASSLTHQPQHF
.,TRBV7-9,CASSSQGPLSSGANVLTF
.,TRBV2,CASKRSLAGGGNEQFF
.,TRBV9,CASSVGHLANYEQYF
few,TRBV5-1,CASSPTGVANTIYF
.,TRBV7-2,CASSLGQGRTTEAFF
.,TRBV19,CASGWTEAFF
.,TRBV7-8,CASSTRVTGWFGELFF
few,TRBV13,CASSFIAGDSKNIQYF
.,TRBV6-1,CASNREPQETQYF
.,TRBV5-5,CASSGGGYYGYTF
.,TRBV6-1,CASSAFQGLREQYF
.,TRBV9,CASSVEGAQPQHF
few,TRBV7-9,CASSPDRTVGNSPLHF
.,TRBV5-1,CASSLGTGLLNQPQHF
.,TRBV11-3,CASSLDYRGAYLSAKNIQYF
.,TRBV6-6,CATSLTGFREQYF
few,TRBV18,CASSRGGSADTQYF
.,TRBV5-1,CASSLYPSGTGAADTQYF
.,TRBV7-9,CASSLSLAGSYNEQFF
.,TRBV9,CASSVGAESSYEQYF
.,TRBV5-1,CASRQGWVDEQYF
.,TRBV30,CAWGRQRGQADTQYF
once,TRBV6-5,CASSVDRGSSYEQYF
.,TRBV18,CASSLGLARLPGTGELFF
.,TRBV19,CASSPANYGYTF
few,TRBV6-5,CASSRQGDPGELFF
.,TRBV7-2,CASSLDSNTGELFF
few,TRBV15,CATSRVTGVRGDTQYF
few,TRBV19,CASMSGAETQYF
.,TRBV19,CASNGQLNYGYTF
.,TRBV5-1,CASTRQGFNTEAFF
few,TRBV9,CASSSRGTRRSSYNEQFF
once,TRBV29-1,CSALRGFNEQYF
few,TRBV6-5,CASSFRGAYQETQYF
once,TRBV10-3,CATARGLNTEAFF
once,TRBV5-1,CASSPGLSQETQYF
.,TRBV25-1,CASSAPGTSGPGSYEQYF
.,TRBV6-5,CASSYPRQGIYGYTF
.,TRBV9,CASSVRDSAYEQYF